Listed here are 13 T cell receptor beta chains from one sample, sequenced in a study of T-cell memory formation after mild COVID-19. MiXCR was run by TCRdb on the 5' RACE reads, yielding one entry per CDR3 protein. The sample comprises just over 400,000 distinct CDR3 sequences, more than 20% of which are singletons, and roughly 14% rests with the top ten. The sequencing input was PBMCs or a T cell subset sorted from them (not recorded which). The source of these receptors is an adult woman who had mild COVID-19 (a few samples of this study predate the infection). Cell type and time point are not known.

The V call is TRBV7-9, the J call TRBJ2-3; 9 positions agree with TRBD2. The CDR3 is 16 residues long. CDR1 SEHNR and CDR2 FQNEAQ come from the germline V gene (reference sequence). V was clipped by 4 bases and J by 1 base; unmatched bases: 6. The CDR3 loop is CASSSPWTSGTDTQYF. The CDR3 DNA reads as TGTGCCAGCAGCTCCCCGTGGACTAGCGGCACAGATACGCAGTATTTT.

The chain combines TRBV12-3 or TRBV12-4 with TRBJ2-5; 7 bases map to TRBD2. V was clipped by 6 bases and J by 5 bases; unmatched bases: 6. CDR3 length equals 13 residues. The CDR3 nucleotides read TGTGCCAGCAGCGTGACTAGCCGTGAGACCCAGTACTTC. Translated, it gives CASSVTSRETQYF.

This clonotype was observed a handful of times. The chain is built from TRBV7-8 and TRBJ2-2, with 11 bases identical to TRBD1. Germline-derived CDR1 and CDR2 are SGHVS and FQNEAQ. This CDR3 has 16 amino acids. The junction had 6 bases not matched to a gene; V was cut back by 2 bases and J by 7 bases. CDR3 nucleotide sequence: TGTGCCAGCAGCTTAAGCCGGGACAGGGGGTACGGGGAGCTGTTTTTT. Its translation is CASSLSRDRGYGELFF.

This clonotype was detected only a few times. This chain joins TRBV24-1 and TRBJ2-1, with 8 bases lining up with TRBD1. CDR3 size: 14 residues. Germline V lookup: CDR1 KGHDR, CDR2 SFDVKD. Unmatched junction bases numbered 8, after V lost 4 bases and J lost 10 bases. CDR3 sequence (DNA): TGTGCCACCAGTGACCCTGGACAGGGATGGGAGCAGTTCTTC. Its translation is CATSDPGQGWEQFF.

The chain is built from TRBV7-9 and TRBJ2-2, with D unresolved. The germline V gene encodes CDR1 SEHNR and CDR2 FQNEAQ (reference sequence). The CDR3 is 16 residues long. V gave up 3 bases and J gave up 4 bases, with 15 bases separating them. CDR3 nucleotides: TGTGCCAGCAGCTTGGCCTCCGATTACCCCACCGGGGAGCTGTTTTTT. It is translated as CASSLASDYPTGELFF.

Only a few counts were recorded for this clonotype. The chain recombines TRBV12-3 or TRBV12-4 with TRBJ2-6; D uncertain. With 1 base removed from V and 2 bases from J, the gap between germline ends came to 6 bases. This CDR3 is 15 amino acids long. The CDR3 sequence: CASSLEGTGANVLTF. The CDR3 bases are TGTGCCAGCAGTTTAGAAGGGACTGGGGCCAACGTCCTGACTTTC.

The chain carries TRBV5-1 and TRBJ1-4; 8 positions agree with TRBD1. V shed 3 bases, J shed 3 bases, and the junction held 7 bases outside the gene matches. This CDR3 has 16 amino acids. Looked up from germline, CDR1 is SGHRS and CDR2 is YFSETQ. CDR3 protein: CASSSLDRASNEKLFF. The CDR3 nucleotides read TGCGCCAGCAGCTCCCTGGACAGGGCGTCTAATGAAAAACTGTTTTTT.

In its sample, this clonotype was seen a few times. The rearrangement joins TRBV7-9 to TRBJ1-6; TRBD1 matches 7 bases. The CDR3 runs 16 residues. CDR1 and CDR2 (germline): SEHNR, FQNEAQ (reference sequence). Trimming cost V 5 bases and J 3 bases; bases outside gene matches: 7. The CDR3 DNA follows: TGTGCCAGCAGCCTACTACAGGGGAACTATAATTCACCCCTCCACTTT. Translation: CASSLLQGNYNSPLHF.

This clonotype was recorded only once. The CDR3 DNA reads TGTGCCAGCAGTTTATTGGGACTAGGGACCTACGAGCAGTACTTC. It translates to CASSLLGLGTYEQYF. The gene calls are TRBV27 and TRBJ2-7, with 8 bases that match TRBD2. In germline, CDR1 is MNHEY, CDR2 SMNVEV (reference sequence). The CDR3 consists of 15 residues. After removal of 1 base from V and 2 bases from J, the junction contained 4 bases not matched to a gene.

The rearrangement links TRBV6-1 to TRBJ1-1; tentatively, D is TRBD1 (6 bases). There are 11 residues in the CDR3. CDR1 is MNHNS and CDR2 is SASEGT in the germline V gene. V lost 8 bases to trimming and J lost 7 bases, with 11 bases between them. Here the CDR3 reads CASGLDSEAFF. The DNA of the CDR3 is TGTGCCAGCGGGTTGGACAGTGAAGCTTTCTTT.

This clonotype was counted a single time. This sequence joins TRBV23-1 and TRBJ1-1; D remains ambiguous. TRBV23-1 falls under the ORF class, with uncertain function. The CDR3 is made up of 17 amino acids. V was trimmed by 7 bases and J by 2 bases, leaving 23 bases between them. The CDR3 region is CASNQPDYPAENTEAFF. For the CDR3, the DNA is TGCGCCAGCAATCAGCCGGACTACCCGGCGGAAAACACTGAAGCTTTCTTT.

This clonotype was detected ten times or more. J is TRBJ2-1 and V is TRBV27, with D possibly matching TRBD2 (6 bases). V was clipped by 2 bases and J by 4 bases, with 18 bases between them. Per germline, CDR1 MNHEY and CDR2 SMNVEV (reference sequence). The length of the CDR3 is 17 residues. CDR3 sequence: CASSLAGGAREYNEQFF. Written as DNA, the CDR3 is TGTGCCAGCAGTTTAGCAGGCGGGGCGAGAGAGTACAATGAGCAGTTCTTC.

The rearrangement uses TRBV2 and TRBJ1-6, with 7 nucleotides matching TRBD1. CDR3 size: 10 residues. Germline assignment: CDR1 SNHLY and CDR2 FYNNEI. Germline trimming cut 9 bases from V and 13 bases from J; bases unmatched to any gene: 3. DNA for the CDR3: TGTGCCAGTGGACAGGCTCCCCTCCACTTT. Residues: CASGQAPLHF.